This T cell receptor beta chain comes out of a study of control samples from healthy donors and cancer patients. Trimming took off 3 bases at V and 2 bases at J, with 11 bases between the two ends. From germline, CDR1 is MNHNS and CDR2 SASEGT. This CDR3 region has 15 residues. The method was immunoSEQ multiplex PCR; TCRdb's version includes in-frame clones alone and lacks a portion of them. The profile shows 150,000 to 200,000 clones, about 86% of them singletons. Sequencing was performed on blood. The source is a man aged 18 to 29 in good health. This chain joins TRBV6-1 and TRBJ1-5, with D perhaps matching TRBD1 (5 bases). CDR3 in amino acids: CASSDEGGGNQPQHF. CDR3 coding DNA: TGTGCCAGCAGTGATGAGGGAGGGGGCAATCAGCCCCAGCATTTT.